These 10 T cell receptor beta chains were all obtained from the same sample, sequenced in a study of identical twins. Each CDR3 protein gets one entry after TCRdb re-called the 5' RACE reads with MiXCR. The data hold hundreds of thousands of distinct CDR3 sequences, with over 5% observed a single time. The sequencing input was naive T cells sorted from blood. These TCRs come from a man aged 18 to 30 in good health.

This clonotype was observed a few times. V is TRBV11-2 and J is TRBJ2-7; tentatively, D is TRBD1 (5 bases). Germline values: CDR1 SGHAT, CDR2 FQNNGV. V shed 1 base and J shed 2 bases, with 9 bases lying between them. This CDR3 has 14 amino acids. Here the CDR3 reads CASSLGRTTYEQYV. CDR3 coding DNA: TGTGCCAGCAGCTTAGGTAGGACAACCTACGAGCAGTACGTC.

This clonotype was detected many times. The V gene is TRBV21-1, the J gene TRBJ1-5; TRBD1, as called in the table, went unchecked against the DNA. TRBV21-1 corresponds to a pseudogene. The CDR3 consists of 14 residues. The CDR3 is CASSTGGVHQPQHF. The CDR3 DNA reads as TGTGCCAGCAGCACGGGGGGAGTCCACCAGCCCCAGCATTTT.

The V call is TRBV7-9, the J call TRBJ2-1; no definite D call. The germline V gene has CDR1 SEHNR and CDR2 FQNEAQ (reference sequence). The CDR3 consists of 13 residues. V dropped 3 bases and J dropped 8 bases, with 11 bases sitting between them. The CDR3 is CASSFFKLDEQFF. The CDR3 DNA reads TGTGCCAGCAGCTTTTTCAAATTAGATGAGCAGTTCTTC.

V is TRBV20-1 and J is TRBJ2-6, with 7 bases that match TRBD1. Germline CDR1 reads DFQATT; CDR2 reads SNEGSKA (reference sequence). The CDR3 is 15 amino acids. The V gene end was trimmed by 6 bases and the J gene end by 4 bases; junction bases not matched to a gene: 9. This CDR3 is CSASGQASGANVLTF. The CDR3 DNA is TGCAGTGCCTCCGGACAGGCGTCCGGGGCCAACGTCCTGACTTTC.

In its sample, this clonotype was seen many times. The final CDR3 position lacks the conserved phenylalanine or tryptophan, pointing to a likely read error. The DNA is left out, because the CDR3 cannot be placed on it with certainty; the CDR3 is given as TCRdb lists it. V and J are TRBV5-1 and TRBJ2-7. CDR1 is SGHRS, CDR2 YFSETQ, per germline. The CDR3 extends over 9 residues, inclusive of both ends. CDR3 in amino acids: CASSLAIGP.

This clonotype occurred many times. The rearrangement joins TRBV29-1 to TRBJ1-2; 7 bases line up with TRBD1. The V segment lost 7 bases and the J segment 4 bases; nucleotides outside the gene matches: 3. The CDR3 spans 11 residues. The germline V gene has CDR1 SQVTM and CDR2 ANQGSEA. CDR3 nucleotides: TGCAGCGGCAGGACAGGCTATGGCTACACCTTC. As protein: CSGRTGYGYTF.

The chain couples TRBV18 to TRBJ2-1; D perhaps matches TRBD2 (6 bases). The CDR3 contains 15 residues. Germline V gene lookup returns CDR1 KGHSH and CDR2 LQKENI. Trimming cost V 4 bases and J 7 bases, with 17 bases left between them. CDR3: CASSRREIGGNEQFF. CDR3 coding DNA: TGTGCCAGCTCACGGAGGGAGATAGGAGGGAATGAGCAGTTCTTC.

This clonotype was seen only a few times. This chain uses TRBV6-4 with TRBJ1-6; perhaps TRBD1 as D (5 bases). V dropped 0 bases and J dropped 6 bases, with 9 bases sitting between them. Germline CDR1 and CDR2: MRHNA and SNTAGT. The CDR3 extends over 15 amino acids. The CDR3 sequence is CASSDSMGVNSPLHF. DNA of the CDR3: TGTGCCAGCAGTGACTCGATGGGGGTTAATTCACCCCTCCACTTT.

This clonotype was counted between two and nine times. V usage is TRBV4-1 and J usage is TRBJ1-5; D unclear. This CDR3 has 13 residues. Trimming took off 4 bases at V and 6 bases at J, with 10 bases between the two ends. CDR1 and CDR2 from the germline V gene are MGHRA and YSYEKL. The CDR3 here is CASSLVYGQPQHF. The CDR3 nucleotides read TGCGCCAGCAGCCTCGTTTATGGTCAGCCCCAGCATTTT.

There are a few counts of this clonotype. V is TRBV7-2 and J is TRBJ2-5; 11 nucleotides match TRBD1. Germline V gene sequence: CDR1 SGHTA, CDR2 FQGNSA. After removal of 4 bases from V and 0 bases from J, the junction contained 4 bases not matched to a gene. The CDR3 has 16 amino acids. The CDR3 nucleotides read TGTGCCAGCAGCTCTCGGACAGGGGGCGACCAAGAGACCCAGTACTTC. Translating it yields CASSSRTGGDQETQYF.